A selection of T cell receptor beta chains follows, all from one sample in a study of response to subunit inactivated influenza vaccine. TCRdb redid the calling of the RT-PCR reads with MiXCR, one entry per CDR3 protein. Among some 500,000 distinct CDR3 sequences, 10% to 15% were seen once, and the ten largest hold about an eighth. The material was PBMCs from blood, obtained roughly 45 days after vaccination. These receptors were collected from a man over 45 who received an inactivated influenza vaccine. Both conserved end residues are part of each CDR3. The D gene is left open where the match is weak. Where a row states a size, it is once, few, many or the class of an expanded clone; other rows omit it.

TRBJ2-5,few,TRBD2,TRBV5-1,CASSPGTTQETQYF,TGCGCCAGCAGCCCCGGGACTACACAAGAGACCCAGTACTTC
TRBJ2-2,few,TRBD1,TRBV11-1,CASSLAGRGLIRNTGELFF,TGTGCCAGCAGCTTAGCGGGCAGGGGGCTTATCAGGAACACCGGGGAGCTGTTTTTT
TRBJ2-5,few,TRBD2,TRBV7-2,CASSPPGLAGGGKYF,TGTGCCAGCAGCCCCCCCGGACTAGCGGGTGGGGGTAAGTACTTC
TRBJ2-2,few,NA,TRBV9,CASSVRPDRSGELFF,TGTGCCAGCAGCGTCAGGCCCGATCGTTCCGGGGAGCTGTTTTTT
TRBJ2-5,many,TRBD2,TRBV12-3/TRBV12-4,CASSIRDYPLETQYF,TGTGCCAGCAGTATCCGGGACTACCCGCTTGAGACCCAGTACTTC
TRBJ1-4,NA,NA,TRBV5-4,CASSPKGQDEKLFF,TGTGCCAGCAGCCCGAAAGGGCAGGATGAAAAACTGTTTTTT
TRBJ2-7,many,NA,TRBV29-1,CSVGKAGEGEQYF,TGCAGCGTTGGGAAGGCAGGGGAGGGCGAGCAGTACTTC
TRBJ2-7,NA,TRBD2,TRBV30,CAWSVRTSGMAPYEQYF,TGTGCCTGGAGTGTACGGACTAGCGGGATGGCACCCTACGAGCAGTACTTC
TRBJ2-1,few,NA,TRBV11-1,CASSLSSIPSYNEQFF,TGTGCCAGCAGCTTATCCAGCATCCCCTCCTACAATGAGCAGTTCTTC
TRBJ2-2,NA,NA,TRBV12-3/TRBV12-4,CASSFGGAKTGELFF,TGTGCCAGCAGTTTCGGGGGCGCAAAAACCGGGGAGCTGTTTTTT
TRBJ2-1,once,TRBD1,TRBV7-9,CASSLGRTGVEQFF,TGTGCCAGCAGCTTAGGTCGGACAGGGGTTGAGCAGTTCTTC
TRBJ2-4,NA,NA,TRBV7-2,CASSLALGAGQNIQYF,TGTGCCAGCAGCTTAGCGCTGGGGGCCGGGCAAAACATTCAGTACTTC
TRBJ2-5,NA,NA,TRBV7-8,CASSPAQYF,TGTGCCAGCAGCCCCGCCCAGTACTTC
TRBJ2-2,many,NA,TRBV7-9,CASSSRGSGELFF,TGTGCCAGCAGCTCCAGGGGCTCCGGGGAGCTGTTTTTT
TRBJ2-1,NA,TRBD1,TRBV10-3,CAISEPGQYNEQFF,TGTGCCATCAGTGAGCCGGGACAGTACAATGAGCAGTTCTTC
TRBJ2-2,NA,NA,TRBV12-3/TRBV12-4,CASSPDVGELFF,TGTGCCAGCAGCCCGGATGTCGGGGAGCTGTTTTTT
TRBJ2-3,few,TRBD2,TRBV4-2,CASSRTATSGGSDTQYF,TGTGCCAGCAGCCGGACCGCGACTAGCGGGGGCTCTGATACGCAGTATTTT
TRBJ2-3,many,NA,TRBV12-5,CASGLDTDTQYF,TGTGCTAGTGGTTTGGACACAGATACGCAGTATTTT
TRBJ2-5,NA,NA,TRBV10-3,CAITTGGTQYF,TGTGCCATAACAACTGGGGGGACCCAGTACTTC
TRBJ2-5,NA,TRBD1,TRBV6-1,CASSEFLGQAKETQYF,TGTGCCAGCAGTGAATTTCTCGGACAGGCGAAAGAGACCCAGTACTTC
TRBJ2-7,few,NA,TRBV6-2/TRBV6-3,CASRLTGPAYEQYF,TGTGCCAGCAGACTTACAGGGCCGGCCTACGAGCAGTACTTC
TRBJ2-1,NA,NA,TRBV5-1,CASNKDSPHEQFF,TGCGCCAGCAACAAGGACAGTCCGCATGAGCAGTTCTTC
TRBJ2-5,few,TRBD2,TRBV20-1,CSAPSGGRDQETQYF,TGCAGTGCCCCCAGCGGCGGGAGAGACCAAGAGACCCAGTACTTC
TRBJ2-1,few,TRBD2,TRBV5-1,CASSSHTGTSGGVNEQFF,TGCGCCAGCAGCTCCCATACCGGGACTAGCGGGGGGGTCAATGAGCAGTTCTTC
TRBJ2-1,many,TRBD2,TRBV29-1,CSVHTSGSYNEQFF,TGCAGCGTCCATACTAGCGGGAGCTACAATGAGCAGTTCTTC
TRBJ2-3,once,TRBD2,TRBV4-3,CASSPSGTSGSTDTQYF,TGCGCCAGCAGCCCTTCGGGGACTAGCGGGAGCACAGATACGCAGTATTTT
TRBJ2-1,many,NA,TRBV29-1,CSVGWIGNEQFF,TGCAGCGTCGGATGGATAGGGAATGAGCAGTTCTTC
TRBJ2-2,NA,NA,TRBV6-2/TRBV6-3,CASRGFSGELFF,TGTGCCAGCAGGGGCTTCTCCGGGGAGCTGTTTTTT
TRBJ1-6,few,NA,TRBV9,CASSVGHGSVGSPLHF,TGTGCCAGCAGCGTAGGCCACGGATCCGTCGGTTCACCCCTCCACTTT
TRBJ2-7,few,NA,TRBV9,CASSAAEGHGTYEQYF,TGTGCCAGCAGCGCCGCCGAGGGACACGGTACCTACGAGCAGTACTTC
TRBJ2-1,few,TRBD2,TRBV7-3,CASSLQGTSGRDRFF,TGTGCCAGCAGCTTACAGGGGACTAGCGGGAGAGATCGGTTCTTC
TRBJ1-2,few,TRBD1,TRBV29-1,CSVAPGQGAYGYTF,TGCAGCGTAGCACCTGGACAGGGCGCCTATGGCTACACCTTC
TRBJ2-2,few,NA,TRBV27,CASSGENERGGELFF,TGTGCCAGCAGTGGTGAAAACGAACGAGGCGGGGAGCTGTTTTTT
TRBJ1-1,few,NA,TRBV6-1,CASRGLGAGHLSNTEAFF,TGTGCCAGCAGGGGACTTGGAGCGGGACACCTATCGAACACTGAAGCTTTCTTT
TRBJ2-5,few,NA,TRBV29-1,CSVEGGPDWETQYF,TGCAGCGTTGAGGGGGGCCCGGACTGGGAGACCCAGTACTTC
TRBJ1-3,NA,NA,TRBV7-2,CASSLVGPEAGNTIYF,TGTGCCAGCAGCTTAGTGGGCCCCGAGGCTGGAAACACCATATATTTT
TRBJ2-2,NA,TRBD1,TRBV11-2,CASSLKGRQGAQFNTGELFF,TGTGCCAGCAGCTTAAAGGGCCGGCAGGGGGCTCAGTTTAACACCGGGGAGCTGTTTTTT
TRBJ1-1,few,TRBD1,TRBV12-3/TRBV12-4,CASTLTGEGTEAFF,TGTGCCAGCACCCTGACAGGGGAGGGGACTGAAGCTTTCTTT
TRBJ2-3,NA,NA,TRBV9,CASSVFRGSGRSTDTQYF,TGTGCCAGCAGCGTTTTCCGTGGAAGCGGCCGGTCGACAGATACGCAGTATTTT
TRBJ1-2,few,TRBD1,TRBV28,CASTPGGQGAGGYTF,TGTGCCAGCACCCCTGGGGGACAGGGGGCCGGTGGCTACACCTTC
TRBJ2-1,many,NA,TRBV7-9,CASSLQREQFF,TGTGCCAGCAGCTTACAGCGAGAGCAGTTCTTC
TRBJ2-2,NA,TRBD1,TRBV19,CASSIDLGGQATGELFF,TGTGCCAGTAGTATAGATCTCGGGGGACAGGCCACCGGGGAGCTGTTTTTT
TRBJ2-2,NA,NA,TRBV10-2,CASSESGFGTGELFF,TGCGCCAGCAGTGAGTCGGGCTTCGGAACCGGGGAGCTGTTTTTT
TRBJ2-2,NA,NA,TRBV6-6,CASRTGSTGELFF,TGTGCCAGCAGAACAGGCTCCACCGGGGAGCTGTTTTTT
TRBJ2-2,NA,TRBD1,TRBV7-9,CASSSPPGTGNTGELFF,TGTGCCAGCAGCTCGCCGCCCGGGACAGGGAACACCGGGGAGCTGTTTTTT
TRBJ2-5,few,TRBD2,TRBV20-1,CSARPYGGAPQETQYF,TGCAGTGCTAGACCCTACGGGGGGGCGCCTCAAGAGACCCAGTACTTC